This TCR beta chain was sequenced during a study of shared clonotypes between healthy human individuals (dated by TCRdb to 2018 to 2021). Study-level background: The cohort included a few men and a couple of women between 18 and 49 years of age. Per donor, three plates each were used for CD4 naive and CD4 memory, two for CD8 naive, and one for CD8 memory. Libraries were prepared and TCR repertoires were sequenced by different laboratories using diverse techniques, in order to increase sequencing depth and limit assay-specific biases. Leukapheresis yielded between about 0.85 and 10 billion PBMCs per donor. To estimate repertoire size and how much clonotype sharing occurs between individuals, the study deeply sequenced the blood TCR repertoires of roughly 5 healthy adults. The paper's findings and limits, for the study overall: Larger estimated clonotype richness was generally found for naive subsets than for memory subsets. The small number of donors limited the genetic and exposure-history diversity represented. Higher generation probabilities were observed for clonotypes shared by all four sorted-subset donors than for non-shared clonotypes. Pairwise subsampling indicated that sequencing depth was expected to affect the degree of clonotype sharing among donors. When several donors were compared, the shared fraction of clonotypes was about 5.2% for naive CD4, roughly 3.3% for naive CD8, 2% to 2.5% for memory CD4, and 0.4% for memory CD8. Even with the large sequencing depth, rarefaction of the sorted-subset datasets indicated that sequencing was incomplete. Sampling was restricted to blood, and TCR repertoires in tissue are likely to differ from TCR repertoires in blood.

This clone was seen only once. The antigen it binds to is not known. The record has no base qualities; no much larger clone is one base away. Using the deep immunoSEQ assay, multiplex PCR amplified TCR CDR3 regions from genomic DNA. For each cell subset, the extracted genomic DNA was distributed evenly across all wells of several immunoSEQ 96-well plates, and each plate served as one replicate. For sorted subsets, around 0.2 ug genomic DNA, equal to some 28,000 T cell genomes, was loaded into each replicate PCR. Purified libraries were quantified with a Qubit 3.0 fluorometer, sized on a Bioanalyzer 2100, and re-quantified with the KAPA Library Quantification kit. Every immunoSEQ 96-well plate was sequenced on a separate single-read 150-cycle Illumina NextSeq 550 flow cell. As for the authors' bioinformatics: Because only junctional sequences without quality scores were contained in the immunoSEQ output, filtering matching that applied to full-length reads could not be performed. Sequences were annotated with PyIR, a Python wrapper for IgBLAST v1.9, using IMGT germline references to assign V/J genes and CDR3. Reads were filtered out if the reads had weak V/J assignments (E-value above 1e-6), no CDR3, stop codons, out-of-frame junctions, or ambiguous translated residues. V3J clonotypes were defined as sequences sharing the same inferred V gene, J gene, and CDR3 amino acid sequence. Percentage overlap between repertoires was computed as shared unique clonotypes divided by the size of the smaller repertoire. Repertoire richness was assessed with RTK rarefaction, the Chao1 estimator, and Recon v2.1 estimates of unobserved clonotypes. Generation probabilities for all TCRbeta clonotypes obtained by the gDNA method from a handful of donors were computed using OLGA. Here the immuneACCESS table is served through TCRdb, limited to in-frame sequences with V and J called. Missing clones are a known gap in these copies; in checked studies unresolved V genes cover under half, and the rest lacks a known reason. The DNA was the basis for D and trimming; V, J and clone size are from that table. In this sample the table shows about 1.9 million clones, just over 90% of which occur a single time. Less than 2% of the sample is taken by the ten largest.

CD8 naive samples consisted of CD45RO-negative cells that were positively selected for CCR7, yielding a CD45RA+CCR7+ population without TemRA cells. The donors were healthy, HIV-negative adults who had no recently reported acute infections or vaccinations. Every donor was a Caucasian adult residing in Nashville, Tennessee, USA. Blood was collected by leukapheresis, and PBMCs were isolated by Ficoll-Histopaque density gradient centrifugation and then cryopreserved in liquid nitrogen vapor phase. Purity and quantity of every magnetically sorted T cell population were checked by analytical flow cytometry. Genomic DNA was isolated from each sorted fraction and quantified by UV absorbance on a Nanodrop 2000c. The TCR originated in a man aged 18 to 35 in good health. Some clones in this sample may be carry-over from other donors' samples. The sequencing sample was made of naive CD8+ T cells from PBMCs. The sample's cell subset or site, from its label and the paper: CD45RA+CCR7+.

The DNA sequence is given as TGTGCCAGCAGCTTGACTGGCGGGAGTTTCAACGAGCAGTTCTTC. This yields the protein CASSLTGGSFNEQFF. This chain joins TRBV7-3 to TRBJ2-1; TRBD2 matches 7 bases in the middle. In the germline V gene, CDR1 corresponds to SGHTA and CDR2 to FQGTGA. Including cysteine and phenylalanine, the CDR3 has 15 amino acids. Only the CDR3 portion is preserved as DNA: 45 bases, with reading frame beginning at the first base. Clipping removes 3 bases from V and 10 bases from J, with 12 as the unmatched junction base count.